The entry below describes one TCR beta chain. Antigen specificity is unknown. The CDR3 has 14 residues. The germline CDR1 and CDR2 sequences are GTSNPN and SVGIG (reference sequence). Only CD45RO-negative cells positively selected for CCR7 counted as naive CD8 cells, so terminally differentiated effector memory CD45RA+ cells were excluded. Healthy HIV-negative adults with no recent acute infections or vaccinations were recruited as donors. Clones were read by immunoSEQ multiplex PCR, and TCRdb kept only the in-frame ones, dropping some. This table has millions of clones, under 95% appearing once. These data belong to a study of shared clonotypes between healthy human individuals. Study context: The plates for each donor numbered three CD4 naive, three CD4 memory, two CD8 naive and one CD8 memory.

Findings and limits, study-wide: Clonotype sharing across donors was expected to vary with sequencing depth. When compared with the clonotypes that were shared by all four sorted-subset donors, the non-shared clonotypes turned out to have lower generation probabilities.

The receptor was isolated from a man between 18 and 29 years old in good health. Some clones in this sample may be carry-over from other donors' samples. V gene TRBV30 combines with J gene TRBJ2-5; D gene ambiguous. The end of the DNA aligns better with TRBJ2-7, so the J call may be wrong. The material sequenced was naive CD8+ T cells from PBMCs. This CDR3 is CAWSSGGVFYEQYF. The CDR3 coding sequence is TGTGCCTGGAGTTCGGGTGGCGTCTTCTACGAGCAGTACTTC.